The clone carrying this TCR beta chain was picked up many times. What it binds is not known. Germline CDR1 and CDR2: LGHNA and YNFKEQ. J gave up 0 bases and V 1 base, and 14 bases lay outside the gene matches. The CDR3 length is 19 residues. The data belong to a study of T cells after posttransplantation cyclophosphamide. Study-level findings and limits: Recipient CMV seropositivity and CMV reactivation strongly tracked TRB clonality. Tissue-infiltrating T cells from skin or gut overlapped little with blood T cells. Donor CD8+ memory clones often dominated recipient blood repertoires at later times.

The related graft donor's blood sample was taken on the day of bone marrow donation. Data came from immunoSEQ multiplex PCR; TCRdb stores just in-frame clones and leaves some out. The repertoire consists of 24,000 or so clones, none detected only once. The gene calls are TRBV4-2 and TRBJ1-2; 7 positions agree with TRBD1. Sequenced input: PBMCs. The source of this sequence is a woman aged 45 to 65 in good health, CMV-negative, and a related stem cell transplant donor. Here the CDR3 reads CASSQGRFRDRPSNYGYTF. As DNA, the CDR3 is TGTGCCAGCAGCCAAGGAAGGTTCCGGGACAGACCATCTAACTATGGCTACACCTTC.